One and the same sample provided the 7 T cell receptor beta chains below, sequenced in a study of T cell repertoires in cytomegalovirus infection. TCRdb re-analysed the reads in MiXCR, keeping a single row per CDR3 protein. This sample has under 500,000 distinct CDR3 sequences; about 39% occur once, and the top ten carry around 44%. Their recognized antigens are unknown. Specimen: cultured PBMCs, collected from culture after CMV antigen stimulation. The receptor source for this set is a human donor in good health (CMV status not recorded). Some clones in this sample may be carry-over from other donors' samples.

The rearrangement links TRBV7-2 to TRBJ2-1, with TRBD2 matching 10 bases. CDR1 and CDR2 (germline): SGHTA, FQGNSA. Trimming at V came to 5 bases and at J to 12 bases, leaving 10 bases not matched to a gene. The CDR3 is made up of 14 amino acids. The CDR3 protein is CASSPSLAGSGQFF. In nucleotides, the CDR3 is TGTGCCAGCAGCCCGTCACTAGCGGGGTCAGGGCAGTTCTTC.

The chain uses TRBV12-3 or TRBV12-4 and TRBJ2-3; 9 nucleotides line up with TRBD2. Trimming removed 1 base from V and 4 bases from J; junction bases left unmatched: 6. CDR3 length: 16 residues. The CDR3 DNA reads TGTGCCAGCAGTTTAGAGCGGGGGGAGGTCGCAGATACGCAGTATTTT. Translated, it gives CASSLERGEVADTQYF.

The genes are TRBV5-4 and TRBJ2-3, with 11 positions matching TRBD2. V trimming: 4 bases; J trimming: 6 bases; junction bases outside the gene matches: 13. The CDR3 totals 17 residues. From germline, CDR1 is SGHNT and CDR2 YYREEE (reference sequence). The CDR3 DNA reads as TGTGCCAGCAGCGACGGGACTAGCGGAATAACCACGGATACGCAGTATTTT. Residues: CASSDGTSGITTDTQYF.

CDR3 protein: CASSLLAGSIYNEQFF. Here the CDR3 DNA reads TGTGCCAGCAGCCTCCTAGCGGGGTCAATTTACAATGAGCAGTTCTTC. The chain has TRBV7-9 and TRBJ2-1, with 9 bases fitting TRBD2. The CDR3 extends over 16 amino acids. The germline CDR1 and CDR2 sequences are SEHNR and FQNEAQ (reference sequence). J gave up 4 bases and V 5 bases, and 9 bases lay outside the gene matches.

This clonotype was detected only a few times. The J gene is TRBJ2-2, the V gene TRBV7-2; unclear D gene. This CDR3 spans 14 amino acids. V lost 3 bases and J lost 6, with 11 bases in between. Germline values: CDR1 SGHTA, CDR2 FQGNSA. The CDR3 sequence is CASSFLVLAGELFF. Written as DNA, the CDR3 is TGTGCCAGCAGCTTCCTAGTGTTGGCCGGGGAGCTGTTTTTT.

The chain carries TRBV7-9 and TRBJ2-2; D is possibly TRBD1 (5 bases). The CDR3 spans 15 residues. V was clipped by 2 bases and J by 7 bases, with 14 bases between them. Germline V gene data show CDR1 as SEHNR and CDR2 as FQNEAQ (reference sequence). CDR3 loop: CASSLTNAGNGELFF. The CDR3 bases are TGTGCCAGCAGCTTAACGAATGCAGGGAACGGGGAGCTGTTTTTT.

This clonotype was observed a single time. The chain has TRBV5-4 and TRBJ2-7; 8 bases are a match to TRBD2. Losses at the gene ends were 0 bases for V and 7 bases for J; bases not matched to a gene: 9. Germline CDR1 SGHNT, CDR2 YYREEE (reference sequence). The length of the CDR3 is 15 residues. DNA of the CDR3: TGTGCCAGCAGCTTGGCTGCAAGCGGGAGTTTGGAGCAGTACTTC. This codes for CASSLAASGSLEQYF.